These 29 T cell receptor beta chains share one sample of origin, sequenced in a study of spatial heterogeneity in lung cancer. Time point noted: blood at routine non-recurrence follow-up after resection. TCRdb reanalysed the 5' RACE reads using MiXCR and keeps one entry per CDR3 protein. Of more than 40,000 distinct CDR3 sequences in the sample, 22% were seen once. This material consisted of PBMCs, taken at follow-up. The receptors originated from a female donor with early-stage non-small cell lung cancer.

This clonotype was seen many times. The CDR3 nucleotides are TGCGCCAGCAGCTCCCACCCAGGGGCTTACGAGCAGTACGTC. Translating it yields CASSSHPGAYEQYV. The chain uses TRBV5-1 and TRBJ2-7; tentative D call: TRBD1 (6 bases). This CDR3 is 14 amino acids long. V lost 3 bases to trimming and J lost 4 bases, with 14 bases between them. The germline gives CDR1 SGHRS, CDR2 YFSETQ.

The CDR3 DNA reads as TGCGCCAGCAGTCCGGGTATCACAGATACGCAGTATTTT. Protein: CASSPGITDTQYF. The chain couples TRBV4-1 to TRBJ2-3; no clear D gene. CDR1 is MGHRA, CDR2 YSYEKL, per germline. V was cut by 6 bases and J by 2 bases, with 9 bases left in between. The CDR3 covers 13 residues.

The genes are TRBV19 and TRBJ2-2, with 11 bases lining up with TRBD2. The ends lost 7 bases at V and 3 bases at J; junction bases unmatched: 1. The CDR3 runs to 14 residues. The germline gives CDR1 LNHDA, CDR2 SQIVND (reference sequence). CDR3 DNA sequence: TGTGCCAGTATGACTAGCGGGGACACCGGGGAGCTGTTTTTT. Its translation: CASMTSGDTGELFF.

The table lists this clonotype with a few counts. CDR3: CSVVSQVEGYTF. CDR3 nucleotides: TGCAGCGTTGTCTCACAGGTCGAGGGCTACACCTTC. The gene calls are TRBV29-1 and TRBJ1-2; possible D gene TRBD1, 5 bases. Germline CDR1 reads SQVTM; CDR2 reads ANQGSEA. The CDR3 consists of 12 residues. Between the trimmed V and J ends, which lost 4 bases and 8 bases, there was a span of 14 bases.

The genes are TRBV19 and TRBJ2-7, with 11 bases aligning to TRBD2. Losses at the gene ends were 5 bases for V and 0 bases for J; bases not matched to a gene: 3. The CDR3 consists of 15 residues. CDR1 is LNHDA and CDR2 is SQIVND in the germline V gene (reference sequence). For the CDR3, the DNA is TGTGCCAGTAGTTCCACTAGCGGGAGCTCCTACGAGCAGTACTTC. Amino acids: CASSSTSGSSYEQYF.

This sequence joins TRBV5-1 and TRBJ2-3; maybe TRBD2 (6 bases). This CDR3 spans 14 amino acids. The V gene's germline CDR1 is SGHRS and CDR2 YFSETQ. Between the trimmed V and J ends, which lost 3 bases and 4 bases, there was a span of 12 bases. The CDR3, as DNA: TGCGCCAGCAGCTGGACGGGAGAGGCAGATACGCAGTATTTT. Residues: CASSWTGEADTQYF.

At least ten counts were recorded for this clonotype. V gene TRBV9 combines with J gene TRBJ2-6, with unresolved D. Trimming took 3 bases from V and 2 from J, leaving 6 bases between them. The CDR3 runs 14 residues. The germline gives CDR1 SGDLS, CDR2 YYNGEE. CDR3 in amino acids: CASSDQAGANVLTF. CDR3 sequence (DNA): TGTGCCAGCAGCGATCAGGCTGGGGCCAACGTCCTGACTTTC.

This chain links TRBV29-1 with TRBJ1-2; 7 bases map to TRBD1. This CDR3 is 13 amino acids long. With V trimmed by 2 bases and J by 7 bases, 7 bases remained unmatched. Looked up from germline, CDR1 is SQVTM and CDR2 is ANQGSEA. This CDR3 reads CSVELGRGSGYTF. In nucleotides, the CDR3 is TGCAGCGTTGAATTGGGCAGGGGGAGTGGCTACACCTTC.

This clonotype has at least ten counts. This sequence joins TRBV6-5 and TRBJ1-1; TRBD1 agrees at 8 bases. Unmatched junction bases numbered 11, after V lost 4 bases and J lost 7 bases. CDR1 MNHEY and CDR2 SVGAGI come from the germline V gene. This CDR3 has 15 residues. The CDR3 loop is CASSSLRTGYNEAFF. CDR3 in DNA: TGTGCCAGCAGTTCCCTTAGGACAGGGTATAATGAAGCTTTCTTT.

This clonotype was detected only a few times. The V gene is TRBV7-9, the J gene TRBJ1-5; D ambiguous. Germline V gives CDR1 SEHNR, CDR2 FQNEAQ (reference sequence). CDR3 length: 12 amino acids. V was shortened by 1 base and J by 4 bases, with 2 bases between the two germline ends. The CDR3 sequence: CASSLGNQPQHF. In DNA form, the CDR3 reads TGTGCCAGCAGCTTAGGGAATCAGCCCCAGCATTTT. Filled out from reference TRBV7-9 and TRBJ1-5, the complete variable domain reads DTGVSQNPRHKITKRGQNVTFRCDPISEHNRLYWYRQTLGQGPEFLTYFQNEAQLEKSRLLSDRFSAERPKGSFSTLEIQRTEQGDSAMYLCASSLGNQPQHFGDGTRLSIL.

About this clonotype itself: A much larger clone lies one base from this, so it may be a read error. The chain is built from TRBV3-1 and TRBJ2-3; the D is unclear. Germline V lookup: CDR1 LGHDT, CDR2 YNNKEL (reference sequence). The CDR3 runs to 14 residues. The CDR3 coding sequence is TGTGTCAGCAGCCAAGCAAGTTGGACAGATACGCAGTATTTT. This sequence encodes CVSSQASWTDTQYF.

This clonotype has just a few counts. This chain connects TRBV28 to TRBJ2-3; no definite D call. Germline V gene data show CDR1 as MDHEN and CDR2 as SYDVKM. V gave up 3 bases and J gave up 2 bases, with 6 bases separating them. The CDR3 is made up of 13 amino acids. CDR3 DNA sequence: TGTGCCAGCAGTTTCCAGGACACAGATACGCAGTATTTT. Its translation: CASSFQDTDTQYF.

The gene calls are TRBV28 and TRBJ2-3, with D possibly TRBD2 on 5 matching bases. Germline assignment: CDR1 MDHEN and CDR2 SYDVKM. The CDR3 spans 13 residues. The V end lost 6 bases, the J end lost 7 bases, and 14 bases lay between the germline ends. The CDR3 DNA reads as TGTGCCAGCAGGGAGACCCCGGGGAATACGCAGTATTTT. This gives the protein CASRETPGNTQYF.

This rearrangement joins TRBV19 to TRBJ1-1, with TRBD1 as a possible D gene (5 bases). The V gene's germline CDR1 is LNHDA and CDR2 SQIVND (reference sequence). This CDR3 spans 12 amino acids. V dropped 6 bases and J dropped 4 bases, with 9 bases sitting between them. CDR3 loop: CASSIQGTEAFF. CDR3 sequence (DNA): TGTGCCAGTAGCATCCAGGGCACTGAAGCTTTCTTT.

This clonotype was detected only a few times. The rearrangement uses TRBV18 and TRBJ1-1; tentative D call: TRBD1 (6 bases). V was cut by 3 bases and J by 4 bases, with 15 bases left in between. CDR1 and CDR2 (germline): KGHSH, LQKENI. The CDR3 has 15 amino acids. CDR3 loop: CASSPTRQASTEAFF. The CDR3 bases are TGTGCCAGCTCACCTACACGACAGGCCAGCACTGAAGCTTTCTTT.

This clonotype was seen only a few times. The gene calls are TRBV5-1 and TRBJ2-5, with D maybe TRBD2 (5 bases). This CDR3 is 13 amino acids long. V was clipped by 3 bases and J by 1 base, with 7 bases between them. CDR1 is SGHRS, CDR2 YFSETQ, per germline. The CDR3 region has the DNA TGCGCCAGCAGCTCCGGACTCCAAGAGACCCAGTACTTC. Translation gives CASSSGLQETQYF.

The chain links TRBV12-3 or TRBV12-4 to TRBJ2-1; D gene uncertain. V was shortened by 3 bases and J by 9 bases, with 9 bases between the two germline ends. CDR3 length: 12 residues. The DNA of the CDR3 is TGTGCCAGCAGTTTCGCAGGACCTGAGCAGTTCTTC. Amino acids: CASSFAGPEQFF.

The table lists this clonotype with many counts. The genes are TRBV2 and TRBJ2-1; TRBD2 aligns across 9 bases. Germline V gene sequence: CDR1 SNHLY, CDR2 FYNNEI. J was trimmed by 2 bases and V by 3 bases; bases with no gene match: 2. This CDR3 is 15 amino acids long. CDR3 nucleotides: TGTGCCAGCAGTGAGACTAGCGGTGCCTACAATGAGCAGTTCTTC. This encodes CASSETSGAYNEQFF.

The gene calls are TRBV6-1 and TRBJ1-5; 8 nucleotides line up with TRBD1. Trimming took 6 bases from V and 6 from J; bases not matched to a gene: 7. This CDR3 contains 14 residues. The germline CDR1 and CDR2 sequences are MNHNS and SASEGT. The CDR3, as DNA: TGTGCCAGCAGCCTTGACAGGGGCGGTCAGCCCCAGCATTTT. Translated: CASSLDRGGQPQHF.

This chain connects TRBV11-2 to TRBJ1-3, with no clear D. CDR3 size: 14 residues. Trimming took 3 bases from V and 1 from J, leaving 7 bases between them. In germline, CDR1 is SGHAT, CDR2 FQNNGV. CDR3 protein: CASSFGGSGNTIYF. The CDR3, as DNA: TGTGCCAGCAGCTTCGGTGGGTCTGGAAACACCATATATTTT.

This clonotype was recorded a few times. This sequence joins TRBV11-2 and TRBJ2-1; 8 bases are shared with TRBD1. The CDR3 totals 15 residues. V gave up 4 bases and J gave up 0 bases; unmatched junction bases: 2. Per the germline V gene, CDR1 is SGHAT and CDR2 is FQNNGV. The CDR3 here is CASSSTGDSYNEQFF. The CDR3, as DNA: TGTGCCAGCAGCTCGACAGGGGACTCCTACAATGAGCAGTTCTTC.

The V call is TRBV11-2, the J call TRBJ2-4, with a possible D match to TRBD1 (5 bases). CDR1 SGHAT and CDR2 FQNNGV come from the germline V gene. Trimming shortened V by 2 bases and J by 4 bases, and 9 bases separated the two germline ends. CDR3 size: 14 residues. The CDR3 here is CASSLYRRKNIQYF. CDR3 sequence (DNA): TGTGCCAGCAGCTTATACAGGCGAAAAAACATTCAGTACTTC.

This chain connects TRBV29-1 to TRBJ1-5, with D unclear. Germline lookup yields CDR1 SQVTM and CDR2 ANQGSEA. With 4 bases removed from V and 4 bases from J, the gap between germline ends came to 11 bases. The CDR3 runs 13 residues. The CDR3 DNA reads as TGCAGCGTTGGACAAAGAAGTAATCAGCCCCAGCATTTT. The encoded protein is CSVGQRSNQPQHF. Variable domain in full (rest from reference TRBV29-1 and TRBJ1-5): SAVISQKPSRDICQRGTSLTIQCQVDSQVTMMFWYRQQPGQSLTLIATANQGSEATYESGFVIDKFPISRPNLTFSTLTVSNMSPEDSSIYLCSVGQRSNQPQHFGDGTRLSIL.

This clonotype was seen a handful of times. The V gene is TRBV5-1, the J gene TRBJ2-1; a possible D gene is TRBD2 (6 bases). Trimming shortened V by 0 bases and J by 9 bases, and 13 bases separated the two germline ends. This CDR3 has 14 residues. CDR1 and CDR2 (germline): SGHRS, YFSETQ. The CDR3 reads CASSLARRAGEQFF. CDR3 nucleotides: TGCGCCAGCAGCTTGGCCCGGAGGGCAGGTGAGCAGTTCTTC.

This clonotype has a handful of counts. The chain is built from TRBV5-1 and TRBJ1-5; unclear D gene. Per germline, CDR1 SGHRS and CDR2 YFSETQ. Trimming took 4 bases from V and 4 from J, leaving 9 bases between them. This CDR3 has 13 amino acids. The CDR3 DNA sequence: TGCGCCAGCAGCGCTGACGGGAATCAGCCCCAGCATTTT. It encodes CASSADGNQPQHF.

Details on this clonotype: This may be a read error, as it is one base from a much larger clone. V is TRBV5-1 and J is TRBJ2-1; D is ambiguous. The germline gives CDR1 SGHRS, CDR2 YFSETQ. With 0 bases removed from V and 0 bases from J, the gap between germline ends came to 7 bases. The CDR3 has 15 amino acids. The CDR3 nucleotides are TGCGCCAGCAGCTTGGTCCCGGGCTCCTACAATGAGCAGTTCTTC. Protein: CASSLVPGSYNEQFF. Full variable domain (remainder filled in from reference TRBV5-1 and TRBJ2-1): KAGVTQTPRYLIKTRGQQVTLSCSPISGHRSVSWYQQTPGQGLQFLFEYFSETQRNKGNFPGRFSGRQFSNSRSEMNVSTLELGDSALYLCASSLVPGSYNEQFFGPGTRLTVL.

This chain uses TRBV5-1 with TRBJ2-1, with unresolved D. This CDR3 is 15 amino acids long. V lost 5 bases and J 0 bases, leaving 12 bases between the germline ends. In germline, CDR1 is SGHRS, CDR2 YFSETQ. The CDR3: CASSPDSSSYNEQFF. Here the CDR3 DNA reads TGCGCCAGCAGTCCTGACTCAAGCTCCTACAATGAGCAGTTCTTC.

This clonotype was seen at least ten times. This chain links TRBV7-9 with TRBJ1-2; 7 nucleotides agree with TRBD1. Germline V CDR1 and CDR2: SEHNR, FQNEAQ (reference sequence). The CDR3 spans 15 residues. The junction had 5 bases not matched to a gene; V was cut back by 1 base and J by 3 bases. The CDR3 reads CASSLGGQKYYGYTF. As DNA, the CDR3 is TGTGCCAGCAGCTTAGGGGGACAGAAATACTATGGCTACACCTTC.

The chain joins TRBV12-3 or TRBV12-4 to TRBJ1-2, with D hard to call. V lost 2 bases and J 3 bases, leaving 7 bases between the germline ends. The CDR3 runs 13 residues. This chain's CDR3 is CASSLTRYYGYTF. In DNA form, the CDR3 reads TGTGCCAGCAGTTTAACACGCTACTATGGCTACACCTTC.